The source of this TCR beta chain is a study of blood T cell repertoires in COVID-19. CDR3 length equals 14 residues. Germline V CDR1 and CDR2: MNHEY, SVGAGI. V shed 10 bases and J shed 1 base, with 15 bases lying between them. The protocol was immunoSEQ multiplex PCR, while the TCRdb copy is restricted to in-frame clones and leaves out a portion. The sample records around 100,000 clones, over 85% being singletons. Material: peripheral blood. This receptor was identified in a man between 65 and 85 years old with acute or convalescent COVID-19. The V gene is TRBV6-5, the J gene TRBJ2-3; TRBD2 is a possible D gene (6 bases). The CDR3: CATQRTIGTDTQYF. In DNA form, the CDR3 reads TGTGCCACCCAGAGGACTATCGGCACAGATACGCAGTATTTT.